This T cell receptor (beta chain) comes out of a study of blood T cell repertoires in COVID-19. Clones were read by immunoSEQ multiplex PCR, and TCRdb kept only the in-frame ones, dropping some. The profile shows 77,000 or so clones, about four fifths of them singletons. This sequence originates from a woman of 80 years or more with active or convalescent COVID-19. The material sequenced was peripheral blood.

CDR3 region: CASSQERGTANYGYTF. In DNA, the CDR3 is TGCGCCAGCAGCCAAGAGAGGGGGACAGCTAACTATGGCTACACCTTC. The chain is built from TRBV4-3 and TRBJ1-2; 7 bases are shared with TRBD1. From germline, CDR1 is LGHNA and CDR2 YSLEER. There are 16 residues in the CDR3. After removal of 0 bases from V and 0 bases from J, the junction contained 4 bases not matched to a gene.